The next 23 T cell receptor beta chains were all read from a single sample in a study of blood T cell repertoires in COVID-19. The repertoire was sequenced with immunoSEQ multiplex PCR; TCRdb's copy has only in-frame clones and lacks some. This sample has around 120,000 clones, with over 70% found just once. Sequencing was done on a sample of peripheral blood. Every receptor here comes from an elderly man with active or convalescent COVID-19.

The chain joins TRBV4-1 to TRBJ2-7, with TRBD2 matching 12 bases. CDR3 length: 16 residues. V shed 3 bases and J 2 bases; nucleotides not matched to a gene: 5. The germline V gene encodes CDR1 MGHRA and CDR2 YSYEKL. The CDR3 sequence is CASSQGTSGRTYEQYF. The CDR3 bases are TGCGCCAGCAGCCAGGGGACTAGCGGGCGCACCTACGAGCAGTACTTC.

This clone was counted between two and nine times. The chain carries TRBV12-5 and TRBJ1-1; D uncertain. CDR1 and CDR2 (germline): LGHNT, FRNRAP. The CDR3 length is 14 residues. V lost 2 bases and J lost 5, with 12 bases in between. The chain's CDR3 is CASGLLGEWTEAFF. The CDR3 nucleotides are TGTGCTAGTGGTTTGCTCGGGGAATGGACTGAAGCTTTCTTT.

V and J are TRBV5-1 and TRBJ2-5; 8 bases are a match to TRBD2. V shed 4 bases, J shed 5 bases, and the junction held 10 bases outside the gene matches. The germline CDR1 and CDR2 sequences are SGHRS and YFSETQ. This CDR3 is 15 amino acids long. CDR3 protein: CASSRNSGAGETQYF. In DNA, the CDR3 is TGCGCCAGCAGCCGGAATAGCGGGGCAGGGGAGACCCAGTACTTC.

This clone was seen only a few times. The chain combines TRBV5-1 with TRBJ1-4; 9 nucleotides agree with TRBD1. V gave up 4 bases and J gave up 3 bases; unmatched junction bases: 4. CDR3 length: 15 residues. Germline V lookup: CDR1 SGHRS, CDR2 YFSETQ. The CDR3 reads CASSPGTGPNEKLFF. CDR3 bases: TGCGCCAGCAGCCCCGGGACAGGGCCTAATGAAAAACTGTTTTTT.

The genes are TRBV5-1 and TRBJ2-7, with 9 positions matching TRBD1. The junction had 2 bases not matched to a gene; V was cut back by 4 bases and J by 0 bases. CDR1 is SGHRS and CDR2 is YFSETQ in the germline V gene. The CDR3 extends over 14 amino acids. The CDR3 DNA reads TGCGCCAGCAGCACGACAGGGGGCTCCTACGAGCAGTACTTC. Residues: CASSTTGGSYEQYF. The whole variable domain, filled in from reference TRBV5-1 and TRBJ2-7, reads KAGVTQTPRYLIKTRGQQVTLSCSPISGHRSVSWYQQTPGQGLQFLFEYFSETQRNKGNFPGRFSGRQFSNSRSEMNVSTLELGDSALYLCASSTTGGSYEQYFGPGTRLTVT.

This clone has just a few counts. This chain uses TRBV9 with TRBJ2-3, with 7 bases matching TRBD1. V lost 0 bases, J lost 5 bases, and 6 bases stayed unmatched. The CDR3 totals 15 residues. CDR1 SGDLS and CDR2 YYNGEE come from the germline V gene. CDR3 sequence: CASSVVGTAQDTQYF. The CDR3 DNA reads as TGTGCCAGCAGCGTAGTCGGGACAGCCCAAGATACGCAGTATTTT. The variable domain in full, with the rest retrieved from reference TRBV9 and TRBJ2-3, is DSGVTQTPKHLITATGQRVTLRCSPRSGDLSVYWYQQSLDQGLQFLIQYYNGEERAKGNILERFSAQQFPDLHSELNLSSLELGDSALYFCASSVVGTAQDTQYFGPGTRLTVL.

The CDR3 region is CASSPADRGGVSYEQYF. CDR3 coding DNA: TGTGCCAGCTCACCAGCGGACAGGGGAGGGGTTAGCTACGAGCAGTACTTC. The J gene is TRBJ2-7, the V gene TRBV18, with 9 bases that match TRBD1. The CDR3 runs to 17 residues. Trimming took 2 bases from V and 3 from J; bases not matched to a gene: 11. The germline gives CDR1 KGHSH, CDR2 LQKENI. Full variable domain (rest looked up from reference TRBV18 and TRBJ2-7): NAGVMQNPRHLVRRRGQEARLRCSPMKGHSHVYWYRQLPEEGLKFMVYLQKENIIDESGMPKERFSAEFPKEGPSILRIQQVVRGDSAAYFCASSPADRGGVSYEQYFGPGTRLTVT.

This clone was counted a few times. The chain employs TRBV5-1 and TRBJ1-2; perhaps TRBD1 as D (6 bases). Trimming pared 6 bases from V and 4 bases from J, leaving 13 bases between. The CDR3 extends over 13 amino acids. Germline-derived CDR1 and CDR2 are SGHRS and YFSETQ. For the CDR3, the DNA is TGCGCCAGCACCCGGGACACGTTCTATGGCTACACCTTC. Translation gives CASTRDTFYGYTF.

A single count supports this clone. V gene TRBV27 combines with J gene TRBJ1-5, with unresolved D. The CDR3 contains 15 residues. CDR1 and CDR2 (germline): MNHEY, SMNVEV (reference sequence). V was shortened by 5 bases and J by 0 bases, with 11 bases between the two germline ends. The CDR3 sequence: CASSPSVYSNQPQHF. For the CDR3, the DNA is TGTGCCAGCAGTCCCTCCGTTTATAGCAATCAGCCCCAGCATTTT.

The V call is TRBV7-3, the J call TRBJ2-5; D is possibly TRBD1 (5 bases). The CDR3 has 14 amino acids. CDR1 is SGHTA, CDR2 FQGTGA, per germline. V lost 5 bases, J lost 5 bases, and 15 bases lay in between. CDR3 coding DNA: TGTGCCAGCAGCCCTCAGGGTTGGGGTGAGACCCAGTACTTC. Protein sequence: CASSPQGWGETQYF.

The chain carries TRBV28 and TRBJ1-1, with TRBD1 matching 8 bases. Germline CDR1 reads MDHEN; CDR2 reads SYDVKM. The CDR3 is 15 amino acids. The junction had 10 bases not matched to a gene; V was cut back by 4 bases and J by 6 bases. CDR3 coding DNA: TGTGCCAGCAGTTCACCAGGGGGCGCTTGGCCTGAAGCTTTCTTT. It encodes CASSSPGGAWPEAFF. The full variable domain, its missing parts supplied by reference TRBV28 and TRBJ1-1, is DVKVTQSSRYLVKRTGEKVFLECVQDMDHENMFWYRQDPGLGLRLIYFSYDVKMKEKGDIPEGYSVSREKKERFSLILESASTNQTSMYLCASSSPGGAWPEAFFGQGTRLTVV.

The chain employs TRBV7-6 and TRBJ1-6, with 10 bases aligning to TRBD1. The CDR3 is 16 amino acids. The ends lost 1 base at V and 10 bases at J; junction bases unmatched: 7. Germline loops: CDR1 SGHVS, CDR2 FNYEAQ. CDR3: CASSLEAGQGDSPLHF. The CDR3 bases are TGTGCCAGCAGCTTAGAAGCAGGACAGGGGGACTCACCCCTCCACTTT.

This chain connects TRBV2 to TRBJ2-2, with D possibly being TRBD2 (6 bases). The CDR3 spans 14 residues. CDR1 is SNHLY and CDR2 is FYNNEI in the germline V gene. V was shortened by 8 bases and J by 2 bases, with 12 bases between the two germline ends. CDR3 sequence: CASRGDFNTGELFF. The CDR3 nucleotides read TGTGCCAGCCGCGGGGATTTTAACACCGGGGAGCTGTTTTTT. The full variable domain, in which reference TRBV2 and TRBJ2-2 provide the parts outside the CDR3, is EPEVTQTPSHQVTQMGQEVILRCVPISNHLYFYWYRQILGQKVEFLVSFYNNEISEKSEIFDDQFSVERPDGSNFTLKIRSTKLEDSAMYFCASRGDFNTGELFFGEGSRLTVL.

The chain links TRBV9 to TRBJ1-2; possibly TRBD1 for D (6 bases). The CDR3 extends over 13 amino acids. The V gene's germline CDR1 is SGDLS and CDR2 YYNGEE. The V end lost 7 bases, the J end lost 5 bases, and 15 bases lay between the germline ends. As DNA, the CDR3 is TGTGCCAGCCGGGCAACGGGGACATATGGCTACACCTTC. Translated: CASRATGTYGYTF.

The gene calls are TRBV3-1 (or the pseudogene TRBV3-2) and TRBJ2-2; D may be TRBD2 (7 bases). This CDR3 has 14 residues. In germline, CDR1 is LGHDT, CDR2 YNNKEL (reference sequence). Trimming removed 7 bases at V and 5 bases at J, with 14 bases between. The CDR3 DNA reads as TGTGCCAGCACGGGGGGCTGGACGACCGGGGAGCTGTTTTTT. Protein product: CASTGGWTTGELFF.

V usage is TRBV5-1 and J usage is TRBJ1-1, with TRBD1 matching over 7 bases. CDR3 length: 17 residues. The V and J ends lost 0 bases and 0 bases, in that order; junction bases with no gene match: 8. Germline V lookup: CDR1 SGHRS, CDR2 YFSETQ. The DNA for the CDR3 is TGCGCCAGCAGCTTGGCCAGGGGGGACCCTTTGAACACTGAAGCTTTCTTT. Protein sequence: CASSLARGDPLNTEAFF.

V and J are TRBV6-5 and TRBJ1-2; D remains ambiguous. Trimming pared 5 bases from V and 5 bases from J, leaving 18 bases between. This CDR3 has 15 amino acids. Germline V gene sequence: CDR1 MNHEY, CDR2 SVGAGI. The CDR3 region has the DNA TGTGCCAGCAGTAAGTTCGGAGCAGCCTCATATGGCTACACCTTC. Translated: CASSKFGAASYGYTF.

The chain has TRBV19 and TRBJ2-5; 7 bases fit TRBD1. CDR1 is LNHDA and CDR2 is SQIVND in the germline V gene (reference sequence). The CDR3 runs 17 residues. The junction had 15 bases not matched to a gene; V was cut back by 6 bases and J by 2 bases. Here the CDR3 DNA reads TGTGCCAGTAGCCTACGCACGAGGACAGGAGTTCAAGAGACCCAGTACTTC. Protein sequence: CASSLRTRTGVQETQYF.

This clone was seen once. The genes are TRBV6-5 and TRBJ2-5; 7 bases are shared with TRBD1. With 6 bases clipped from V and 3 bases from J, the junction kept 10 bases outside the gene matches. Germline V CDR1 and CDR2: MNHEY, SVGAGI. This CDR3 contains 15 residues. The DNA for the CDR3 is TGTGCCAGCAGCCTTGAAGGGACAGAAGAAGAGACCCAGTACTTC. Protein sequence: CASSLEGTEEETQYF.

V and J are TRBV11-2 and TRBJ1-1; TRBD1 aligns across 8 bases. This CDR3 comprises 16 residues. With V trimmed by 3 bases and J by 5 bases, 11 bases remained unmatched. Germline-derived CDR1 and CDR2 are SGHAT and FQNNGV. CDR3 in DNA: TGTGCCAGCAGCTTCCCGCCTACAGGGGGATTGACTGAAGCTTTCTTT. Translated, it gives CASSFPPTGGLTEAFF. The full variable domain, in which reference TRBV11-2 and TRBJ1-1 provide the parts outside the CDR3, is EAGVAQSPRYKIIEKRQSVAFWCNPISGHATLYWYQQILGQGPKLLIQFQNNGVVDDSQLPKDRFSAERLKGVDSTLKIQPAKLEDSAVYLCASSFPPTGGLTEAFFGQGTRLTVV.

The chain uses TRBV3-1 (or the pseudogene TRBV3-2) and TRBJ1-3; possibly TRBD1 for D (5 bases). This CDR3 comprises 15 residues. The germline gives CDR1 LGHDT, CDR2 YNNKEL (reference sequence). Trimming cost V 4 bases and J 0 bases, with 10 bases left between them. The CDR3 loop reads CASSPRTLSGNTIYF. CDR3 DNA: TGTGCCAGCAGCCCCCGGACACTCTCTGGAAACACCATATATTTT.

Here the CDR3 DNA reads TGCGCCAGCAGCTTGGAGATGCCGGGGGGCGGGGAGCTGTTTTTT. This translates into CASSLEMPGGGELFF. The chain recombines TRBV5-1 with TRBJ2-2, with TRBD2 identical over 7 bases. Losses at the gene ends were 0 bases for V and 7 bases for J; bases not matched to a gene: 6. Germline V gene lookup returns CDR1 SGHRS and CDR2 YFSETQ. This CDR3 is built from 15 residues.

The chain recombines TRBV5-8 with TRBJ2-7, with 7 bases lining up with TRBD2. CDR3 size: 17 residues. Germline V gene lookup returns CDR1 SGHTS and CDR2 YDEGEE. J lost 5 bases, V lost 3 bases, and 17 bases had no gene match. The chain's CDR3 is CASSSVTRGNFLNEQYF. CDR3 nucleotides: TGTGCCAGCAGCTCGGTCACGCGGGGGAATTTTCTCAACGAGCAGTACTTC.